Listed below are T cell receptor beta chains from one sample, sequenced in a study of PD-L1 blockade in urothelial cancer. Measured with immunoSEQ multiplex PCR; TCRdb has only the in-frame clones, and not every one. This table has around 100,000 clones, roughly 84% appearing once. The sequences come from PBMCs, collected around atezolizumab (anti-PD-L1) treatment. These receptors were taken from a man aged 50 to 60 with urothelial cancer. Both conserved end residues are part of each CDR3. D genes are given only for firm matches. Clone size is shown for a subset of rows, as once, few, many or a class of expanded clone.

j_call: TRBJ2-1; v_call: TRBV29-1; d_call: TRBD1; clone_size: -; cdr3_aa: CSVEVGQTYNEQFF; cdr3_nt: TGCAGCGTTGAAGTGGGACAGACCTACAATGAGCAGTTCTTC
j_call: TRBJ1-3; v_call: TRBV9; d_call: -; clone_size: -; cdr3_aa: CASSVNAGTIYF; cdr3_nt: TGTGCCAGCAGCGTCAACGCAGGAACCATATATTTT
j_call: TRBJ1-4; v_call: TRBV7-9; d_call: -; clone_size: -; cdr3_aa: CASSLHLPDEKLFF; cdr3_nt: TGTGCCAGCAGCTTACATTTGCCGGATGAAAAACTGTTTTTT
j_call: TRBJ2-3; v_call: TRBV7-6; d_call: TRBD2; clone_size: -; cdr3_aa: CASSLAPAGGPADTQYF; cdr3_nt: TGTGCCAGCAGCTTAGCTCCAGCGGGAGGGCCAGCAGATACGCAGTATTTT
j_call: TRBJ1-3; v_call: TRBV30; d_call: -; clone_size: -; cdr3_aa: CAWSVLNGFSGNTIYF; cdr3_nt: TGTGCCTGGAGTGTACTGAACGGGTTCTCTGGAAACACCATATATTTT
j_call: TRBJ1-1; v_call: TRBV27; d_call: -; clone_size: once; cdr3_aa: CASNSRGRNTEAFF; cdr3_nt: TGTGCCAGCAATTCGCGGGGTCGGAACACTGAAGCTTTCTTT
j_call: TRBJ1-5; v_call: TRBV6-5; d_call: TRBD1; clone_size: -; cdr3_aa: CASRRDRGSNQPQHF; cdr3_nt: TGTGCCAGCAGACGCGACAGGGGTAGTAATCAGCCCCAGCATTTT
j_call: TRBJ1-1; v_call: TRBV30; d_call: -; clone_size: -; cdr3_aa: CAGSRGGTEAFF; cdr3_nt: TGTGCCGGTAGTCGGGGGGGGACTGAAGCTTTCTTT
j_call: TRBJ2-3; v_call: TRBV5-1; d_call: TRBD2; clone_size: -; cdr3_aa: CASSFPTSGSTDTQYF; cdr3_nt: TGCGCCAGCAGCTTTCCCACTAGCGGGAGCACAGATACGCAGTATTTT
j_call: TRBJ2-4; v_call: TRBV9; d_call: -; clone_size: -; cdr3_aa: CASSVGSSGNIQYF; cdr3_nt: TGTGCCAGCAGCGTAGGAAGTAGCGGAAACATTCAGTACTTC
j_call: TRBJ1-5; v_call: TRBV6-6; d_call: -; clone_size: -; cdr3_aa: CASSYRTVNQPQHF; cdr3_nt: TGTGCCAGCAGTTACCGAACAGTCAATCAGCCCCAGCATTTT
j_call: TRBJ2-7; v_call: TRBV4-2; d_call: -; clone_size: -; cdr3_aa: CASSQVSGNTYEQYF; cdr3_nt: TGTGCCAGCAGCCAAGTTAGCGGCAACACCTACGAGCAGTACTTC
j_call: TRBJ1-2; v_call: TRBV6-6; d_call: -; clone_size: -; cdr3_aa: CASSWGPESGYTF; cdr3_nt: TGTGCCAGCAGTTGGGGGCCCGAGTCTGGCTACACCTTC
j_call: TRBJ2-1; v_call: TRBV7-2; d_call: TRBD2; clone_size: -; cdr3_aa: CASSLAFGGETDNEQFF; cdr3_nt: TGTGCCAGCAGCTTAGCCTTTGGGGGGGAGACCGACAATGAGCAGTTCTTC
j_call: TRBJ1-1; v_call: TRBV6-4; d_call: -; clone_size: -; cdr3_aa: CASSDSIGGGSEAFF; cdr3_nt: TGTGCCAGCAGTGACTCGATTGGTGGAGGGTCTGAAGCTTTCTTT
j_call: TRBJ2-1; v_call: TRBV5-4; d_call: -; clone_size: -; cdr3_aa: CASSLGKSSYNEQFF; cdr3_nt: TGTGCCAGCAGCTTGGGTAAGAGCTCCTACAATGAGCAGTTCTTC
j_call: TRBJ1-2; v_call: TRBV20-1; d_call: -; clone_size: -; cdr3_aa: CSARGQRGYTF; cdr3_nt: TGCAGTGCTAGGGGCCAGAGAGGCTACACCTTC
j_call: TRBJ2-7; v_call: TRBV29-1; d_call: TRBD2; clone_size: few; cdr3_aa: CSALGLAGVGPYEQYF; cdr3_nt: TGCAGCGCCTTAGGACTAGCGGGAGTTGGGCCCTACGAGCAGTACTTC
j_call: TRBJ1-3; v_call: TRBV7-9; d_call: TRBD1; clone_size: -; cdr3_aa: CASSTPGQGWSGNTIYF; cdr3_nt: TGTGCCAGCAGCACACCGGGACAGGGCTGGTCTGGAAACACCATATATTTT
j_call: TRBJ2-5; v_call: TRBV2; d_call: -; clone_size: -; cdr3_aa: CASSVWSVQETQYF; cdr3_nt: TGTGCCAGCAGTGTTTGGTCGGTTCAAGAGACCCAGTACTTC
j_call: TRBJ2-2; v_call: TRBV5-5; d_call: TRBD1; clone_size: once; cdr3_aa: CASSKGQGHTGELFF; cdr3_nt: TGTGCCAGCAGCAAGGGACAGGGTCACACCGGGGAGCTGTTTTTT
j_call: TRBJ2-1; v_call: TRBV5-6; d_call: TRBD2; clone_size: -; cdr3_aa: CASSSRGLLAGGLYEQFF; cdr3_nt: TGTGCCAGCAGCTCGAGGGGGCTACTAGCGGGAGGGCTCTATGAGCAGTTCTTC
j_call: TRBJ2-2; v_call: TRBV19; d_call: -; clone_size: -; cdr3_aa: CASSISRGTGELFF; cdr3_nt: TGTGCCAGTAGTATCAGTCGGGGCACCGGGGAGCTGTTTTTT
j_call: TRBJ2-1; v_call: TRBV9; d_call: -; clone_size: -; cdr3_aa: CASSKLVRSYNEQFF; cdr3_nt: TGTGCCAGCAGCAAACTAGTACGCTCCTACAATGAGCAGTTCTTC
j_call: TRBJ2-3; v_call: TRBV5-1; d_call: -; clone_size: -; cdr3_aa: CASSLAGFADTQYF; cdr3_nt: TGCGCCAGCAGCTTGGCGGGTTTCGCAGATACGCAGTATTTT
j_call: TRBJ1-2; v_call: TRBV9; d_call: TRBD1; clone_size: -; cdr3_aa: CASSAGTANNYGYTF; cdr3_nt: TGTGCCAGCAGCGCCGGGACAGCGAACAACTATGGCTACACCTTC
j_call: TRBJ2-7; v_call: TRBV28; d_call: -; clone_size: -; cdr3_aa: CASSVDSDYEQYF; cdr3_nt: TGTGCCAGCAGTGTTGACAGTGACTACGAGCAGTACTTC
j_call: TRBJ2-5; v_call: TRBV7-9; d_call: TRBD2; clone_size: -; cdr3_aa: CASSLGLTREGTQYF; cdr3_nt: TGTGCCAGCAGCTTAGGACTTACGCGGGAGGGGACCCAGTACTTC
j_call: TRBJ2-7; v_call: TRBV30; d_call: -; clone_size: -; cdr3_aa: CAWKDLTYEQYF; cdr3_nt: TGTGCCTGGAAAGACTTGACCTACGAGCAGTACTTC
j_call: TRBJ1-6; v_call: TRBV5-4; d_call: -; clone_size: -; cdr3_aa: CASSPTGEGRSPLHF; cdr3_nt: TGTGCCAGCAGCCCGACCGGGGAGGGACGGTCACCCCTCCACTTT
j_call: TRBJ1-1; v_call: TRBV25-1; d_call: -; clone_size: -; cdr3_aa: CASSEFRFWEGGTEAFF; cdr3_nt: TGTGCCAGCAGTGAATTCCGATTTTGGGAGGGGGGCACTGAAGCTTTCTTT
j_call: TRBJ2-1; v_call: TRBV28; d_call: -; clone_size: -; cdr3_aa: CASSPLGREGEQFF; cdr3_nt: TGTGCCAGCAGTCCTCTTGGGCGGGAAGGTGAGCAGTTCTTC
j_call: TRBJ2-3; v_call: TRBV6-5; d_call: -; clone_size: once; cdr3_aa: CASSYSPWSPDTQYF; cdr3_nt: TGTGCCAGCAGTTACTCCCCGTGGAGCCCAGATACGCAGTATTTT
j_call: TRBJ2-7; v_call: TRBV27; d_call: TRBD1; clone_size: -; cdr3_aa: CASRKGGTGNYEQYF; cdr3_nt: TGTGCCAGCCGGAAGGGGGGGACAGGGAACTACGAGCAGTACTTC
j_call: TRBJ2-3; v_call: TRBV6-5; d_call: -; clone_size: once; cdr3_aa: CASSRRDTDTQYF; cdr3_nt: TGTGCCAGCAGCCGCCGGGACACAGATACGCAGTATTTT